Listed here are 7 T cell receptor beta chains from one sample, sequenced in a study of CD8+CD57+ T cells in acquired aplastic anemia. Patients chosen for sequencing had shown CD8+CD57+ cell expansion by flow cytometry. Profiles of TCR beta VDJ and CDR3 were generated from a genomic DNA template. TCRdb re-called the reads through MiXCR, storing one row per CDR3 protein. The sample contains about 150,000 distinct CDR3 sequences, roughly half of which appear only once. Material: sorted CD4+, CD8+, or CD8+CD57+ T cells (not recorded which) from PBMCs. Every receptor here comes from a human donor with aplastic anemia.

Many counts were recorded for this clonotype. The chain has TRBV6-1 and TRBJ1-5; perhaps TRBD1 as D (6 bases). V was cut by 2 bases and J by 2 bases, with 16 bases left in between. The germline V gene has CDR1 MNHNS and CDR2 SASEGT. The CDR3 has 17 amino acids. CDR3 residues: CASSERTGLGGNQPQHF. CDR3 in DNA: TGTGCCAGCAGTGAACGAACAGGGTTGGGGGGCAATCAGCCCCAGCATTTT.

The CDR3 nucleotides are TGTGCCAGCTGTTTAGATAACTTCTATGGCTACACCTTC. This sequence encodes CASCLDNFYGYTF. This rearrangement joins TRBV2 to TRBJ1-2; no clear D gene. Germline values: CDR1 SNHLY, CDR2 FYNNEI. V lost 8 bases and J lost 4, with 14 bases in between. The CDR3 is 13 amino acids.

Concerning this clonotype: Possible read error: a much larger clone is one base away. V gene TRBV12-3 or TRBV12-4 combines with J gene TRBJ2-7, with no clear D. V lost 5 bases to trimming and J lost 4 bases, with 12 bases between them. CDR3 length: 13 amino acids. This chain's CDR3 is CASSPATLYEQYF. The CDR3 region has the DNA TGTGCCAGCAGTCCCGCGACTTTATACGAGCAGTACTTC.

The genes are TRBV24-1 and TRBJ2-1; no reliable D call. The CDR3 extends over 14 amino acids. Germline V CDR1 and CDR2: KGHDR, SFDVKD. The V end was cut by 2 bases, the J end by 4 bases, with 8 bases between. CDR3 DNA: TGTGCCACCAGTGATTCCCCGCTTTACAATGAGCAGTTCTTC. It specifies CATSDSPLYNEQFF.

Worth noting for this clonotype: A much larger clone sits a single nucleotide away, making a read error possible. The chain links TRBV7-9 to TRBJ1-4; the D is unclear. The CDR3 covers 13 residues. Deletions cut 3 bases from V and 8 bases from J, with 10 bases between. From germline, CDR1 is SEHNR and CDR2 FQNEAQ (reference sequence). The CDR3 nucleotides read TGTGCCAGCAGCTTGGCAGGAGGCGAAAAACTGTTTTTT. Protein: CASSLAGGEKLFF.

The rearrangement links TRBV5-6 to TRBJ1-2, with D possibly matching TRBD1 (6 bases). Trimming pared 2 bases from V and 7 bases from J, leaving 18 bases between. Germline lookup yields CDR1 SGHDT and CDR2 YYEEEE. The CDR3 sequence is 15 residues long. CDR3 loop: CASSFTGALIVGYTF. For the CDR3, the DNA is TGTGCCAGCAGCTTTACGGGGGCCCTTATTGTTGGCTACACCTTC.

This clonotype was counted many times. This chain connects TRBV12-3 or TRBV12-4 to TRBJ2-1, with TRBD2 matching over 14 bases. V shed 6 bases and J 6 bases; nucleotides not matched to a gene: 13. The CDR3 consists of 18 residues. Written as DNA, the CDR3 is TGTGCCAGCAGCCACCTAGGACTAGCGGGGGGTCCCGGCAATGAGCAGTTCTTC. This sequence encodes CASSHLGLAGGPGNEQFF.